A selection of T cell receptor beta chains follows, all from one sample in a study of OX40 agonist ivuxolimab in advanced cancers. Here immunoSEQ multiplex PCR was the method, and the copy in TCRdb shows in-frame clones only, minus some. The repertoire holds roughly 79,000 clones, with around 80% as singletons. The sample consisted of CD4+ or CD8+ T cells sorted from blood, taken in a trial of the OX40 agonist ivuxolimab. These receptors were obtained from an adult with an advanced solid tumor such as melanoma, head and neck, liver or kidney cancer. The CDR3 runs from the conserved cysteine through the conserved F or W. Each record gives: D gene, V gene, J gene, clone size, CDR3 DNA, CDR3 protein. D genes are given only for firm matches. Clone size appears in some rows only: once, few, many, or a class for an expanded clone.

TRBD2	TRBV9	TRBJ2-3	once	TGTGCCAGCAGCGCCGGACTAGGGGAAACAGATACGCAGTATTTT	CASSAGLGETDTQYF
NA	TRBV30	TRBJ1-5	NA	TGTGCCTGGAGTACGGGTCAGCCCCAGCATTTT	CAWSTGQPQHF
NA	TRBV28	TRBJ2-5	NA	TGTGCCAGCAGTTCCGGGCCGGTCGGGGCGGAGACCCAGTACTTC	CASSSGPVGAETQYF
TRBD1	TRBV7-6	TRBJ2-3	NA	TGTGCCAGCAGCTCTGCGATAAGGGGGCTCACAGATACGCAGTATTTT	CASSSAIRGLTDTQYF
NA	TRBV30	TRBJ2-7	NA	TGTGCCTGGAGCCGGGCCGGGACCCGGGGCAGCGAGCAGTACTTC	CAWSRAGTRGSEQYF
TRBD1	TRBV5-8	TRBJ2-7	NA	TGTGCCAGCAGCTGGGGACAGGGCCACTACGAGCAGTACTTC	CASSWGQGHYEQYF
NA	TRBV5-1	TRBJ2-5	NA	TGCGCCAGCAGGGGGGAAGAGACCCAGTACTTC	CASRGEETQYF
NA	TRBV9	TRBJ2-3	NA	TGTGCCAGCAGGCCGGGACGGGGCACAGATACGCAGTATTTT	CASRPGRGTDTQYF
NA	TRBV19	TRBJ1-1	NA	TGTGCCAGTACCGATCTGATCCGGGGGAGGAACACTGAAGCTTTCTTT	CASTDLIRGRNTEAFF
NA	TRBV28	TRBJ1-1	few	TGTGCCAGCAGGCTGGCCACTGAAGCTTTCTTT	CASRLATEAFF
NA	TRBV7-3	TRBJ2-7	NA	TGTGCCAGCAGCTTAACGTCCGACAGCTACGAGCAGTACTTC	CASSLTSDSYEQYF
NA	TRBV2	TRBJ2-7	NA	TGTGCCAGCAGTGACCCAGTCGTGGGGCCCTACGAGCAGTACTTC	CASSDPVVGPYEQYF
TRBD2	TRBV30	TRBJ2-5	NA	TGTGCCACTGGGACGGGGGGAAGAGAGACCCAGTACTTC	CATGTGGRETQYF
TRBD2	TRBV5-8	TRBJ2-2	NA	TGTGCCAGCAGCTTGGCCGGGCTAGCGGGAGGGGAGCTGTTTTTT	CASSLAGLAGGELFF
TRBD2	TRBV7-2	TRBJ2-1	NA	TGTGCCAGCAGCTTAGGCAGCGGGATGGGGAACAATGAGCAGTTCTTC	CASSLGSGMGNNEQFF
TRBD1	TRBV5-1	TRBJ2-5	NA	TGCGCCAGCAGCGCCCTTACAGGGGAGGAGACCCAGTACTTC	CASSALTGEETQYF
NA	TRBV5-8	TRBJ1-5	NA	TGTGCCAGCAGCTTAATAGGGGGGTCTCAGCCCCAGCATTTT	CASSLIGGSQPQHF
NA	TRBV2	TRBJ1-2	NA	TGTGCCAACTTTCGGGACACTACCGGCTACACCTTC	CANFRDTTGYTF
NA	TRBV5-4	TRBJ1-1	NA	TGTGCCAGCAGCAAATGGGGGGCAGGGAGGGCTGAAGCTTTCTTT	CASSKWGAGRAEAFF
TRBD1	TRBV28	TRBJ1-3	NA	TGTGCCAGCAGTTCCGCAAGACAGGGAAGAAACACCATATATTTT	CASSSARQGRNTIYF
TRBD2	TRBV4-1	TRBJ2-3	NA	TGCGCCAGCAGCCAAGAAGGGAAACTAGCGGGCTGGGGGTCAGATACGCAGTATTTT	CASSQEGKLAGWGSDTQYF
NA	TRBV9	TRBJ1-3	NA	TGTGCCAGCAGCGTAGACCTGCTTAGGACAGACTCTGGAAACACCATATATTTT	CASSVDLLRTDSGNTIYF
NA	TRBV21-1	TRBJ2-7	NA	TGTGCCAGCAGCAAAGATATAAGGAGGACAGGGGCCTACGAGCAGTACTTC	CASSKDIRRTGAYEQYF
NA	TRBV7-2	TRBJ1-1	NA	TGTGCCAGCAGCCCCGCCTCGGGTAGAAACACTGAAGCTTTCTTT	CASSPASGRNTEAFF
NA	TRBV27	TRBJ2-1	NA	TGTGCCAGCAGTTCATACGGGACTTTGCTCAATGAGCAGTTCTTC	CASSSYGTLLNEQFF
NA	TRBV4-3	TRBJ2-5	NA	TGCGCCAGCAGCCGGGCAGAAGGAGAGACCCAGTACTTC	CASSRAEGETQYF
NA	TRBV2	TRBJ2-5	few	TGTGCCAGCAGTGCCGGCAACCCGAGTACCAGAGAGACCCAGTACTTC	CASSAGNPSTRETQYF
TRBD1	TRBV7-8	TRBJ2-2	once	TGTGCCAGCAGCTTACAGGACAGGGGACTTTTAATCCGCACCGGGGAGCTGTTTTTT	CASSLQDRGLLIRTGELFF
TRBD1	TRBV7-2	TRBJ1-2	NA	TGTGCCAGCAGCGCAGGGGGTGGCTACACCTTC	CASSAGGGYTF
NA	TRBV7-6	TRBJ1-5	NA	TGTGCCAGCAGCTCAGACAGTAATCAGCCCCAGCATTTT	CASSSDSNQPQHF
TRBD1	TRBV28	TRBJ1-1	NA	TGTGCCAGCAGTACCAGACAGGGGGCTAACACTGAAGCTTTCTTT	CASSTRQGANTEAFF
TRBD1	TRBV4-1	TRBJ2-7	NA	TGCGCCAGCAGCCATGCGACAGGGTACGTCTCCTACGAGCAGTACTTC	CASSHATGYVSYEQYF
NA	TRBV18	TRBJ2-2	few	TGTGCCAGCTCATACTGGCCTAACACCGGGGAGCTGTTTTTT	CASSYWPNTGELFF
TRBD1	TRBV7-2	TRBJ1-4	NA	TGTGCCAGCAGCAGGGACAGGTCTGAAAAACTGTTTTTT	CASSRDRSEKLFF
TRBD1	TRBV5-1	TRBJ1-1	few	TGCGCCAGCAGCTCACAGGGGAATACTGAAGCTTTCTTT	CASSSQGNTEAFF
NA	TRBV30	TRBJ1-2	NA	TGTGCCTGGAGTGGGGGCTGGAGCTATGGCTACACCTTC	CAWSGGWSYGYTF
NA	TRBV7-9	TRBJ1-2	NA	TGTGCCAGCAGCACGAACAGGGTTGGCTACACCTTC	CASSTNRVGYTF
NA	TRBV7-2	TRBJ1-1	NA	TGTGCCAGCAGCTCACTGGGACGGCAGCAAGCTTTCTTT	CASSSLGRQQAFF
NA	TRBV5-1	TRBJ2-4	NA	TGCGCCAGCAGCTTGGCCAGGGGAGCCAAAAACATTCAGTACTTC	CASSLARGAKNIQYF
NA	TRBV30	TRBJ2-7	NA	TGTGCCTGGAGTGTACTGGGGCATGCTTACGAGCAGTACTTC	CAWSVLGHAYEQYF
NA	TRBV9	TRBJ1-3	NA	TGTGCCAGCAGCGTAGGATATGGAAACACCATATATTTT	CASSVGYGNTIYF
TRBD2	TRBV5-4	TRBJ2-1	NA	TGTGCCAGCAGCCCCCGGCCGTCTAGCGGGGGGGCCTTTGGTGAGCAGTTCTTC	CASSPRPSSGGAFGEQFF
TRBD1	TRBV18	TRBJ1-5	NA	TGTGCCAGCTCCCAAGAACAGGGGTCTCAGCCCCAGCATTTT	CASSQEQGSQPQHF
NA	TRBV7-2	TRBJ2-7	once	TGTGCCAGCAGCTTTCGGGACCCAAAACTTTACGAGCAGTACTTC	CASSFRDPKLYEQYF
NA	TRBV4-3	TRBJ2-2	NA	TGCGCCAGCAGCCAAGACGGTGCAAGGAACACCGGGGAGCTGTTTTTT	CASSQDGARNTGELFF
NA	TRBV7-2	TRBJ1-3	NA	TGTGCCAGCAGGGGCGGGCAGGCTGGAAACACCATATATTTT	CASRGGQAGNTIYF
TRBD2	TRBV7-9	TRBJ2-1	NA	TGTGCCAGCAGGGAACCGGGACTAGCGGGAAACGAGCAGTTCTTC	CASREPGLAGNEQFF
NA	TRBV6-1	TRBJ2-5	NA	TGTGCCAGCACGACGAACCCAAGAGAGACCCAGTACTTC	CASTTNPRETQYF
NA	TRBV4-1	TRBJ1-2	NA	TGCGCCAGCAGCCAAGCATATTCCTATGGCTACACCTTC	CASSQAYSYGYTF
NA	TRBV30	TRBJ2-2	few	TGTGCCTGGAAGCATCACACCGGGGAGCTGTTTTTT	CAWKHHTGELFF
NA	TRBV6-5	TRBJ2-2	NA	TGTGCCAGCCTGCGTTGGGACACCGGGGAGCTGTTTTTT	CASLRWDTGELFF
NA	TRBV7-2	TRBJ2-6	NA	TGTGCCAGCAGCCCACGGGACTCTGGGGCCAACGTCCTGACTTTC	CASSPRDSGANVLTF
NA	TRBV5-4	TRBJ2-7	few	TGTGCCAGCAGTGTTGGGGGGTCACTCTACGAGCAGTACTTC	CASSVGGSLYEQYF
NA	TRBV7-9	TRBJ1-1	NA	TGTGCCAGCAGCCGAAACAGGACAAAGAGGAACACTGAAGCTTTCTTT	CASSRNRTKRNTEAFF
NA	TRBV29-1	TRBJ1-2	few	TGCAGCGTTGGAGGGCCGTTCCAGGTTGGCTACACCTTC	CSVGGPFQVGYTF
NA	TRBV18	TRBJ1-5	NA	TGTGCCAGCTCACCACAGACAGCATATAGCAATCAGCCCCAGCATTTT	CASSPQTAYSNQPQHF
NA	TRBV2	TRBJ2-7	once	TGTGCCAGCAGTGGTGGTCGGCGCGAGCAGTACTTC	CASSGGRREQYF
NA	TRBV19	TRBJ1-1	NA	TGTGCCGCCTCAACTCCAGGGTGGAGAAACACTGAAGCTTTCTTT	CAASTPGWRNTEAFF
NA	TRBV18	TRBJ2-1	NA	TGTGCCAGCTCACCATTTCCAGGGAAGTACAATGAGCAGTTCTTC	CASSPFPGKYNEQFF
NA	TRBV5-1	TRBJ2-2	NA	TGCGCCAGCAGCCCGGTAGCCGGGATCGGCGGGGAGCTGTTTTTT	CASSPVAGIGGELFF